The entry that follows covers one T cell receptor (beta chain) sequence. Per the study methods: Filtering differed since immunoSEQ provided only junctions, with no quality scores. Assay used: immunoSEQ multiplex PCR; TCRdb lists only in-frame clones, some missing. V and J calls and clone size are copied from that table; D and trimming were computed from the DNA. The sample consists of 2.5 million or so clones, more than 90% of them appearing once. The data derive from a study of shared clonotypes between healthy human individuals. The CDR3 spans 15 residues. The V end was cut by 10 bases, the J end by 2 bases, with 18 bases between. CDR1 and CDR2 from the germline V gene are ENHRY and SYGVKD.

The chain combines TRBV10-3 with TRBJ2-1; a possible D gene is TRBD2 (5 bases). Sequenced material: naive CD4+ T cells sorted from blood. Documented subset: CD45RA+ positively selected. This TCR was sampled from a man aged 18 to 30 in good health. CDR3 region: CATARAVMTYNEQFF. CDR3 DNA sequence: TGTGCCACCGCTAGAGCGGTGATGACCTACAATGAGCAGTTCTTC.